This TCR beta chain was found in a study of blood T cell repertoires in COVID-19. Data came from immunoSEQ multiplex PCR; TCRdb stores just in-frame clones and leaves some out. The sample holds around 150,000 clones, roughly 82% seen once. Germline CDR1 SGHAT, CDR2 FQNNGV. V dropped 5 bases and J dropped 4; count of bases not matched to a gene: 18. The CDR3 is 19 amino acids. This receptor was taken from a woman aged 50 to 60 in a cohort sampled during active or convalescent COVID-19. V gene TRBV11-2 combines with J gene TRBJ1-4, with 8 bases that match TRBD1. The sample consisted of peripheral blood. CDR3 in amino acids: CASSRYGQGSSSYNEKLFF. The CDR3 DNA is TGTGCCAGCAGCCGTTACGGACAGGGTTCTTCGTCGTATAATGAAAAACTGTTTTTT. Full variable domain (missing parts from reference TRBV11-2 and TRBJ1-4): EAGVAQSPRYKIIEKRQSVAFWCNPISGHATLYWYQQILGQGPKLLIQFQNNGVVDDSQLPKDRFSAERLKGVDSTLKIQPAKLEDSAVYLCASSRYGQGSSSYNEKLFFGSGTQLSVL.